This T cell receptor beta chain is drawn from a study of T-cell reconstitution after alpha-beta-depleted transplantation in children. Study results and caveats: From newly produced T cells came most of the T-cell counts and diversity one year after transplant. Expanded graft clones numbering several hundred reportedly gave rise to alpha-beta T cells about two months after transplant.

With regard to this clonotype: Its matching antigen is unknown.

Germline CDR1 reads SGHKS; CDR2 reads YYEKEE (reference sequence). Trimming stripped 4 bases from V and 2 bases from J, with 17 bases between. This CDR3 spans 16 amino acids. Preparation of the TCRbeta library used unique molecular identifiers. TCRdb reanalysed the PCR reads using MiXCR and keeps one entry per CDR3 protein. The sample includes fewer than 750,000 distinct CDR3 sequences, more than 20% of them seen just once. The source was PBMCs, collected before TCRalphabeta/CD19-depleted stem cell transplant. The sequence was collected from a boy in the first two years of life with Wiskott-Aldrich syndrome, due to receive a stem cell transplant. V gene TRBV5-5 combines with J gene TRBJ2-3; D assignment may be TRBD1 or TRBD2 (5 bases each). The CDR3 DNA reads as TGTGCCAGCAGCAATAAGCCCGGGACCCCCACAGATACGCAGTATTTT. Translated: CASSNKPGTPTDTQYF.